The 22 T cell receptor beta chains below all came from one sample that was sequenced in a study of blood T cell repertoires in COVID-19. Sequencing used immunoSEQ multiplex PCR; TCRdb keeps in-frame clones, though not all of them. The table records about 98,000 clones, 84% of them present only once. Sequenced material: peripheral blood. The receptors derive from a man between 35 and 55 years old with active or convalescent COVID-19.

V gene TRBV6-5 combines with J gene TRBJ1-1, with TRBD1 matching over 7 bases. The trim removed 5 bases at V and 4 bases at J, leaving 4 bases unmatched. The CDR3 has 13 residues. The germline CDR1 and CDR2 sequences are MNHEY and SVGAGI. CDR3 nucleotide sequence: TGTGCCAGCAGTCCACAGGGGTCCACTGAAGCTTTCTTT. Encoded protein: CASSPQGSTEAFF.

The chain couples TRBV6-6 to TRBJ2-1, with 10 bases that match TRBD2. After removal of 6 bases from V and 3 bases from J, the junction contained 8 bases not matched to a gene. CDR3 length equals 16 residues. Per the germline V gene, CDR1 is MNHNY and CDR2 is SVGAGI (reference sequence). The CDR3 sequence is CASRDKRGGFYNEQFF. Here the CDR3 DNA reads TGTGCCAGCAGAGACAAGCGGGGGGGCTTCTACAATGAGCAGTTCTTC.

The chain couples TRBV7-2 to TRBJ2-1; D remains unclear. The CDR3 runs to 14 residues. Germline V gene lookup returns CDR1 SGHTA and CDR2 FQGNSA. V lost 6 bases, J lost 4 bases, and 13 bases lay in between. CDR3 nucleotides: TGTGCCAGCAGTCCCCCCCCCGGGTACAATGAGCAGTTCTTC. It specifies CASSPPPGYNEQFF.

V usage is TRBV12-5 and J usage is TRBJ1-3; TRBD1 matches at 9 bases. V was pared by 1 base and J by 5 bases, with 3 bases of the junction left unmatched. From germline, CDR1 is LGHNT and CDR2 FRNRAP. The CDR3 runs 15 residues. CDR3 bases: TGTGCTAGTGGTTTGGGGACAGGGGTAAGAAACACCATATATTTT. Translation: CASGLGTGVRNTIYF.

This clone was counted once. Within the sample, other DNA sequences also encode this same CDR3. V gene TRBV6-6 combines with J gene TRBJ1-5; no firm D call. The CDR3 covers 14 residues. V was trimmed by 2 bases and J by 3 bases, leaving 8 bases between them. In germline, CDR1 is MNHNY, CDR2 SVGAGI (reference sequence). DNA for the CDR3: TGTGCCAGCAGTTACCAAGAGGACAATCAGCCCCAGCATTTT. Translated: CASSYQEDNQPQHF.

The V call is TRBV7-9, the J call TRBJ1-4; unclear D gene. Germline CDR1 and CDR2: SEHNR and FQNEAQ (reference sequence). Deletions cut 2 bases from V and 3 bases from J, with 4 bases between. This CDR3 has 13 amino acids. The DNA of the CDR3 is TGTGCCAGCAGCTTATCCGCTAATGAAAAACTGTTTTTT. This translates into CASSLSANEKLFF.

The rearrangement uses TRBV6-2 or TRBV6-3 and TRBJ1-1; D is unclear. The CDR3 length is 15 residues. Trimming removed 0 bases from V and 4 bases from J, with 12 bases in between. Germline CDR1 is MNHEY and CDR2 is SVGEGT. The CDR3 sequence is CASSYSIPGSTEAFF. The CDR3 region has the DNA TGTGCCAGCAGTTACTCGATCCCAGGCAGCACTGAAGCTTTCTTT.

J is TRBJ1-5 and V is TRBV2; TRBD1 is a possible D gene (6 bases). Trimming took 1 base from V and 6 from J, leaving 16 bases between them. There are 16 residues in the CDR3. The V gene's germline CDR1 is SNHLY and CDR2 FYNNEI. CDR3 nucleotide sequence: TGTGCCAGCAGTGAAGGGTATAGTAGGGGGTCTCAGCCCCAGCATTTT. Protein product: CASSEGYSRGSQPQHF.

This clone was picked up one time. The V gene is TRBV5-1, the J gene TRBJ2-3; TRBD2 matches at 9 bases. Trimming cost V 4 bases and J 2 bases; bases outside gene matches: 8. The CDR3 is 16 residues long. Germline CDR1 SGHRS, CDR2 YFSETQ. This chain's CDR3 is CASSGAGGPYTDTQYF. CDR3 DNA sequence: TGCGCCAGCAGCGGTGCGGGGGGGCCTTACACAGATACGCAGTATTTT.

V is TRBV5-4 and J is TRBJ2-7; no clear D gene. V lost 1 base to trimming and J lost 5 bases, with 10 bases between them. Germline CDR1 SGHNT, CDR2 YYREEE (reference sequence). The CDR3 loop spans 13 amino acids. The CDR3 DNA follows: TGTGCCAGCAGCTTGAGACAAGGCCACGAGCAGTACTTC. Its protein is CASSLRQGHEQYF.

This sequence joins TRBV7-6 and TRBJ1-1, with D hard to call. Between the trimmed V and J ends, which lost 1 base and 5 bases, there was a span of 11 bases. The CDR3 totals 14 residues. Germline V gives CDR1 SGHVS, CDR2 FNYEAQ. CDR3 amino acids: CASSLGTRGTEAFF. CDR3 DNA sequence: TGTGCCAGCAGCTTAGGGACCCGAGGGACTGAAGCTTTCTTT.

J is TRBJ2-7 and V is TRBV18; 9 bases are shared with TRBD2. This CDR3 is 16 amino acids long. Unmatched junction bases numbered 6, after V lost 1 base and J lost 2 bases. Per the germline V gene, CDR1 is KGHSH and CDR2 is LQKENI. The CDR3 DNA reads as TGTGCCAGCTCACCACTTTATAGCGGGGGAGCCTACGAGCAGTACTTC. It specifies CASSPLYSGGAYEQYF. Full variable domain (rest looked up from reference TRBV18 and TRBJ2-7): NAGVMQNPRHLVRRRGQEARLRCSPMKGHSHVYWYRQLPEEGLKFMVYLQKENIIDESGMPKERFSAEFPKEGPSILRIQQVVRGDSAAYFCASSPLYSGGAYEQYFGPGTRLTVT.

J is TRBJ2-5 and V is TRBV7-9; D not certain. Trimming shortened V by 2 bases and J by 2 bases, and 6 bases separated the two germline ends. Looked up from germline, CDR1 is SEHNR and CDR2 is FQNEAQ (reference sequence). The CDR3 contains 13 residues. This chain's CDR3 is CASSLNSQETQYF. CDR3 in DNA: TGTGCCAGCAGCTTAAACAGTCAAGAGACCCAGTACTTC.

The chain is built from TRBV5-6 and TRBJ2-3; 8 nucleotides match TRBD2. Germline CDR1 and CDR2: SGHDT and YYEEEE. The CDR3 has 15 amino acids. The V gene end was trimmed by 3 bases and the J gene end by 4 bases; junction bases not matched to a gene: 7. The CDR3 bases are TGTGCCAGCAGCTCACCGGGACTAGGTGCAGATACGCAGTATTTT. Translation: CASSSPGLGADTQYF.

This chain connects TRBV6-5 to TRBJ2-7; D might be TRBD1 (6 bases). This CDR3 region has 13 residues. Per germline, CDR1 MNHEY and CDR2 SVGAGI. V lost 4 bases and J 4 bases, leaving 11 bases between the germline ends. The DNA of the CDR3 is TGTGCCAGCAGTTCGGCAGGGGTGTACGAGCAGTACTTC. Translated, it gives CASSSAGVYEQYF.

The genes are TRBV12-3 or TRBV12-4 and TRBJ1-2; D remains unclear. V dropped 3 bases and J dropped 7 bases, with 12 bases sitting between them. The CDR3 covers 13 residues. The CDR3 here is CASSFEGQSGYTF. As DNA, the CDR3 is TGTGCCAGCAGTTTTGAGGGCCAAAGTGGCTACACCTTC.

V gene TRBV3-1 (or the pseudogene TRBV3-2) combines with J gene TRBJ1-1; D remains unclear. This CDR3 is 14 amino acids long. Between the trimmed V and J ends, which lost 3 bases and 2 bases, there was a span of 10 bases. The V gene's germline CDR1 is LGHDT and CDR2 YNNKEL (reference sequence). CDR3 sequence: CASSQVEGNTEAFF. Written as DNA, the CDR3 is TGTGCCAGCAGCCAGGTGGAGGGTAACACTGAAGCTTTCTTT.

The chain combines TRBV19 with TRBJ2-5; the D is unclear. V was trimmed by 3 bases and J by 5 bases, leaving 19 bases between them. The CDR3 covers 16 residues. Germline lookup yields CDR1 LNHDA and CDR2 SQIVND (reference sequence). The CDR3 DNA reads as TGTGCCAGTAGTATCTCCCCCTCGCGCGGTTTCGAGACCCAGTACTTC. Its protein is CASSISPSRGFETQYF.

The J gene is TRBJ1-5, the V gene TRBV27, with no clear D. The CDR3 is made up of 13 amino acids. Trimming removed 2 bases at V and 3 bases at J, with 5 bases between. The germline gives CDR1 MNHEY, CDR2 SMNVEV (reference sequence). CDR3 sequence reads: CASSLRVNQPQHF. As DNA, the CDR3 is TGTGCCAGCAGTTTACGGGTCAATCAGCCCCAGCATTTT.

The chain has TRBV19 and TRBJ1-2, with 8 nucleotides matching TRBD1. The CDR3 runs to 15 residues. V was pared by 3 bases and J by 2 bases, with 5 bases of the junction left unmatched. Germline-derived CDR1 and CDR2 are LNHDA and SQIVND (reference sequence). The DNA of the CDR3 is TGTGCCAGTAGTATCCGAGGACAGGGAAACTATGGCTACACCTTC. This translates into CASSIRGQGNYGYTF.

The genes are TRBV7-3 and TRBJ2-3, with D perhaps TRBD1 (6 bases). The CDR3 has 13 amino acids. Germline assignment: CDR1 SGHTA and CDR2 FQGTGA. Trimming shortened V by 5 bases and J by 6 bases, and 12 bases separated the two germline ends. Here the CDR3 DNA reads TGTGCCAGCAGCCAACACAGGGAGGATACGCAGTATTTT. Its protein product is CASSQHREDTQYF.

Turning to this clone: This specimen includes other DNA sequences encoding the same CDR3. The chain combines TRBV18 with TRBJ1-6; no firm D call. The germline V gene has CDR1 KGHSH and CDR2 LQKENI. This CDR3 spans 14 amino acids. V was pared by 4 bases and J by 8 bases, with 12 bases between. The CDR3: CASSREGEDSPLHF. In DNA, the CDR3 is TGTGCCAGCTCACGTGAGGGCGAGGATTCACCCCTCCACTTT.